This passage covers 24 T cell receptor beta chains from one sample sequenced in a study of OX40 agonist ivuxolimab in advanced cancers. The repertoire was sequenced with immunoSEQ multiplex PCR; TCRdb's copy has only in-frame clones and lacks some. The data contain 50,000 to 65,000 clones, approximately 86% of them singletons. The specimen was CD4+ or CD8+ T cells sorted from blood, collected in a trial of the OX40 agonist ivuxolimab. Receptors originate from an adult with an advanced solid tumor such as melanoma, head and neck, liver or kidney cancer.

This clone was detected only once. This chain uses TRBV11-3 with TRBJ2-1, with TRBD2 matching 9 bases. Germline CDR1 and CDR2: SGHNT and YENEEA. The CDR3 has 18 amino acids. With V trimmed by 4 bases and J by 7 bases, 17 bases remained unmatched. As DNA, the CDR3 is TGTGCCAGCAGCTCTTTAGCCCCCCTGGCGGGAGGGAAGAATGAGCAGTTCTTC. This encodes CASSSLAPLAGGKNEQFF.

This clone has just a few counts. The chain recombines TRBV5-4 with TRBJ1-4, with 9 bases identical to TRBD1. The CDR3 has 15 residues. With 1 base clipped from V and 8 bases from J, the junction kept 6 bases outside the gene matches. In germline, CDR1 is SGHNT, CDR2 YYREEE (reference sequence). The CDR3 spells CASSLRGQGDEKLFF. CDR3 coding DNA: TGTGCCAGCAGCTTGAGGGGACAGGGTGACGAAAAACTGTTTTTT.

V is TRBV7-9 and J is TRBJ1-5; tentative D call: TRBD1 (5 bases). V dropped 4 bases and J dropped 5 bases, with 9 bases sitting between them. CDR1 SEHNR and CDR2 FQNEAQ come from the germline V gene (reference sequence). The CDR3 runs to 13 residues. The CDR3 DNA follows: TGTGCCAGCAGCTATGACAGAGATCAGCCCCAGCATTTT. It encodes CASSYDRDQPQHF. The whole variable domain, remainder taken from reference TRBV7-9 and TRBJ1-5, is DTGVSQNPRHKITKRGQNVTFRCDPISEHNRLYWYRQTLGQGPEFLTYFQNEAQLEKSRLLSDRFSAERPKGSFSTLEIQRTEQGDSAMYLCASSYDRDQPQHFGDGTRLSIL.

This clone was counted between two and nine times. CDR3 DNA sequence: TGTGCCAGCAGCTTGGACGGCACGCGGACCCAGTACTTC. It is translated as CASSLDGTRTQYF. The chain uses TRBV5-8 and TRBJ2-5; the D is unclear. V dropped 0 bases and J dropped 7 bases, with 10 bases sitting between them. Germline assignment: CDR1 SGHTS and CDR2 YDEGEE. The CDR3 runs to 13 residues.

Concerning this clone: The same CDR3 is also encoded by other DNA sequences in this sample. The chain combines TRBV28 with TRBJ2-3; D is ambiguous. Trimming shortened V by 2 bases and J by 0 bases, and 3 bases separated the two germline ends. The CDR3 consists of 13 residues. Per the germline V gene, CDR1 is MDHEN and CDR2 is SYDVKM. CDR3 amino acids: CASSLGSTDTQYF. The CDR3 nucleotides are TGTGCCAGCAGTTTAGGGAGCACAGATACGCAGTATTTT. Variable domain in full (rest from reference TRBV28 and TRBJ2-3): DVKVTQSSRYLVKRTGEKVFLECVQDMDHENMFWYRQDPGLGLRLIYFSYDVKMKEKGDIPEGYSVSREKKERFSLILESASTNQTSMYLCASSLGSTDTQYFGPGTRLTVL.

The rearrangement links TRBV7-2 to TRBJ2-7; 7 nucleotides match TRBD1. Germline V CDR1 and CDR2: SGHTA, FQGNSA. The CDR3 has 14 residues. V shed 5 bases and J 3 bases; nucleotides not matched to a gene: 7. The DNA for the CDR3 is TGTGCCAGCAGCCTGGAACGGGACAGCTACGAGCAGTACTTC. Translating gives CASSLERDSYEQYF.

The chain combines TRBV10-3 with TRBJ2-5; D gene uncertain. Trimming left V 1 base short and J 5 bases short, with 8 bases between. The CDR3 consists of 13 residues. Germline CDR1 and CDR2: ENHRY and SYGVKD. The CDR3: CAISELRAETQYF. As DNA, the CDR3 is TGTGCCATCAGTGAGTTACGCGCGGAGACCCAGTACTTC.

V and J are TRBV7-2 and TRBJ2-2; D is undetermined. This CDR3 contains 14 residues. Germline V lookup: CDR1 SGHTA, CDR2 FQGNSA. Trimming stripped 7 bases from V and 2 bases from J, with 11 bases between. The CDR3 region is CASTLGRNTGELFF. The CDR3, as DNA: TGTGCCAGCACCCTTGGCAGAAACACCGGGGAGCTGTTTTTT. Complete variable domain (other parts from reference TRBV7-2 and TRBJ2-2): GAGVSQSPSNKVTEKGKDVELRCDPISGHTALYWYRQSLGQGLEFLIYFQGNSAPDKSGLPSDRFSAERTGGSVSTLTIQRTQQEDSAVYLCASTLGRNTGELFFGEGSRLTVL.

The genes are TRBV2 and TRBJ2-4; D is uncertain. This CDR3 contains 11 residues. Germline CDR1 and CDR2: SNHLY and FYNNEI. Trimming left V 8 bases short and J 0 bases short, with 2 bases between. The CDR3: CASEAKNIQYF. As DNA, the CDR3 is TGTGCCAGCGAAGCCAAAAACATTCAGTACTTC.

The V gene is TRBV7-2, the J gene TRBJ1-5, with 8 bases fitting TRBD1. Trimming removed 1 base from V and 3 bases from J; junction bases left unmatched: 2. The CDR3 has 15 amino acids. Germline V CDR1 and CDR2: SGHTA, FQGNSA. CDR3 coding DNA: TGTGCCAGCAGCTTAGGGACAGGGCTCAATCAGCCCCAGCATTTT. Amino acid sequence: CASSLGTGLNQPQHF.

The chain uses TRBV28 and TRBJ1-3; a weak D match, TRBD1 (6 bases). The CDR3 sequence is 17 residues long. Trimming left V 4 bases short and J 0 bases short, with 16 bases between. Germline V gives CDR1 MDHEN, CDR2 SYDVKM. The CDR3 sequence: CASSSPQAGDSGNTIYF. The DNA of the CDR3 is TGTGCCAGCAGTTCCCCCCAGGCAGGGGACTCTGGAAACACCATATATTTT.

This clone was detected once. CDR3 sequence (DNA): TGTGCCAGCAGTGAAAGGACGTTCTCACCTATCAATCAGCCCCAGCATTTT. It is translated as CASSERTFSPINQPQHF. The V gene is TRBV6-1, the J gene TRBJ1-5; D unclear. Germline values: CDR1 MNHNS, CDR2 SASEGT. Between the trimmed V and J ends, which lost 2 bases and 3 bases, there was a span of 17 bases. CDR3 length: 17 residues.

The chain joins TRBV6-6 to TRBJ2-7; TRBD1 matches 7 bases. Germline trimming cut 6 bases from V and 5 bases from J; bases unmatched to any gene: 13. This CDR3 is built from 15 residues. Germline lookup yields CDR1 MNHNY and CDR2 SVGAGI (reference sequence). The CDR3 DNA sequence: TGTGCCAGCAGGGCGAAGGGGGCTTTCAGTGACGAGCAGTACTTC. This sequence encodes CASRAKGAFSDEQYF.

The J gene is TRBJ2-3, the V gene TRBV2, with TRBD2 matching 8 bases. The CDR3 is 14 residues long. Germline lookup yields CDR1 SNHLY and CDR2 FYNNEI. Trimming removed 4 bases from V and 3 bases from J; junction bases left unmatched: 3. The CDR3 sequence: CASSVERETDTQYF. The CDR3 DNA follows: TGTGCCAGCAGTGTCGAGCGGGAGACAGATACGCAGTATTTT.

J is TRBJ2-7 and V is TRBV6-1, with D possibly being TRBD1 (6 bases). Looked up from germline, CDR1 is MNHNS and CDR2 is SASEGT. The length of the CDR3 is 14 residues. V was trimmed by 6 bases and J by 6 bases, leaving 18 bases between them. CDR3 DNA sequence: TGTGCCAGCAGACGAGGGGGTTTGCTGCTCGAGCAGTACTTC. Encoded protein: CASRRGGLLLEQYF.

This chain uses TRBV10-3 with TRBJ2-1; D gene uncertain. The CDR3 totals 15 residues. V gave up 3 bases and J gave up 0 bases, with 9 bases separating them. Germline CDR1 is ENHRY and CDR2 is SYGVKD. Written as DNA, the CDR3 is TGTGCCATCAGTGATTTGGTAAGCTCCTACAATGAGCAGTTCTTC. Protein sequence: CAISDLVSSYNEQFF.

The J gene is TRBJ1-4, the V gene TRBV5-1; TRBD1 is a possible D gene (5 bases). The CDR3 runs 17 residues. CDR1 is SGHRS, CDR2 YFSETQ, per germline. V lost 1 base to trimming and J lost 0 bases, with 13 bases between them. This CDR3 reads CASSLSIGGATNEKLFF. The CDR3 region has the DNA TGCGCCAGCAGCTTGAGTATCGGGGGAGCAACTAATGAAAAACTGTTTTTT.

The V gene is TRBV6-1, the J gene TRBJ2-5; 12 bases are a match to TRBD2. The V segment lost 5 bases and the J segment 5 bases; nucleotides outside the gene matches: 6. This CDR3 spans 15 amino acids. Germline V gene sequence: CDR1 MNHNS, CDR2 SASEGT. The CDR3, as DNA: TGTGCCAGCAGTTTGGGACTAGCGGGTCGGGAGACCCAGTACTTC. Translated: CASSLGLAGRETQYF.

This chain links TRBV7-2 with TRBJ2-7; 7 bases line up with TRBD1. The CDR3 spans 15 residues. The V gene end was trimmed by 1 base and the J gene end by 1 base; junction bases not matched to a gene: 4. Germline loops: CDR1 SGHTA, CDR2 FQGNSA. CDR3 in amino acids: CASSLDRGLSYEQYF. Here the CDR3 DNA reads TGTGCCAGCAGCTTAGACAGGGGTCTTTCCTACGAGCAGTACTTC.

This clone was recorded once. The chain uses TRBV6-1 and TRBJ2-7; D gene uncertain. This CDR3 comprises 12 residues. CDR1 is MNHNS and CDR2 is SASEGT in the germline V gene. Trimming pared 7 bases from V and 1 base from J, leaving 8 bases between. CDR3 protein: CASNRVSYEQYF. CDR3 bases: TGTGCCAGCAATAGGGTATCCTACGAGCAGTACTTC.

This chain joins TRBV11-3 and TRBJ2-1; D may be TRBD2 (6 bases). This CDR3 spans 15 amino acids. Germline V gene data show CDR1 as SGHNT and CDR2 as YENEEA. V was clipped by 5 bases and J by 9 bases, with 20 bases between them. The CDR3 is CASSDTPDGSGEQFF. CDR3 sequence (DNA): TGTGCCAGCAGCGACACTCCTGACGGGAGTGGTGAGCAGTTCTTC. The variable domain in full, completed from reference TRBV11-3 and TRBJ2-1, reads EAGVVQSPRYKIIEKKQPVAFWCNPISGHNTLYWYLQNLGQGPELLIRYENEEAVDDSQLPKDRFSAERLKGVDSTLKIQPAELGDSAVYLCASSDTPDGSGEQFFGPGTRLTVL.

The J gene is TRBJ2-3, the V gene TRBV29-1; 8 bases match TRBD2. The CDR3 sequence is 12 residues long. Unmatched junction bases numbered 2, after V lost 4 bases and J lost 5 bases. Germline CDR1 SQVTM, CDR2 ANQGSEA. The CDR3 coding sequence is TGCAGCGTTGGACTAGCGCAAGATACGCAGTATTTT. Translation gives CSVGLAQDTQYF.

The rearrangement links TRBV19 to TRBJ1-2; 12 bases agree with TRBD1. Trimming at V came to 10 bases and at J to 6 bases, leaving 27 bases not matched to a gene. This CDR3 contains 20 residues. CDR1 LNHDA and CDR2 SQIVND come from the germline V gene (reference sequence). The CDR3 reads CAISKVEQGQGALVRNGYTF. DNA for the CDR3: TGTGCCATCTCTAAGGTTGAGCAGGGACAGGGGGCCCTAGTTAGAAATGGCTACACCTTC.

Only a few counts were recorded for this clone. The V gene is TRBV29-1, the J gene TRBJ2-3; tentative D call: TRBD2 (6 bases). Germline CDR1 reads SQVTM; CDR2 reads ANQGSEA. CDR3 length: 13 amino acids. V was clipped by 6 bases and J by 6 bases, with 16 bases between them. Here the CDR3 reads CSVEGLLGDTQYF. In DNA, the CDR3 is TGCAGCGTAGAGGGACTCTTAGGGGATACGCAGTATTTT.